A selection of T cell receptor beta chains follows, all from one sample in a study of blood T cell repertoires in COVID-19. Assay: immunoSEQ multiplex PCR; the TCRdb copy retains only in-frame clones and omits some. The table records tens of thousands of clones, around 85% of them present only once. Sequenced input: peripheral blood. The receptors derive from a man in his 60s with acute or convalescent COVID-19. CDR3s include the opening cysteine and the closing phenylalanine or tryptophan. The D gene is left open where the match is weak. Part of the rows lack a size; the others show once, few, many or a class for expanded clones.

j_call: TRBJ1-1; v_call: TRBV5-4; d_call: -; clone_size: few; cdr3_nt: TGTGCCAGCAGCTTGGAAAGGGGGACTGAAGCTTTCTTT; cdr3_aa: CASSLERGTEAFF
j_call: TRBJ2-1; v_call: TRBV3-1/TRBV3-2; d_call: TRBD2; clone_size: -; cdr3_nt: TGTGCCAGCAGCCAAGATAGACCGGGAGGCTACAATGAGCAGTTCTTC; cdr3_aa: CASSQDRPGGYNEQFF
j_call: TRBJ2-6; v_call: TRBV5-1; d_call: -; clone_size: -; cdr3_nt: TGCGCCAGCAGCTTTTTGCCCGGCTCTGGGGCCAACGTCCTGACTTTC; cdr3_aa: CASSFLPGSGANVLTF
j_call: TRBJ1-5; v_call: TRBV18; d_call: -; clone_size: -; cdr3_nt: TGTGCCAGCTCACAATCGGGGGACCTCAATCAGCCCCAGCATTTT; cdr3_aa: CASSQSGDLNQPQHF
j_call: TRBJ2-7; v_call: TRBV30; d_call: TRBD2; clone_size: -; cdr3_nt: TGTGCCGGGGACTCAAGCGGGAGTATAAACCACGAGCAGTACTTC; cdr3_aa: CAGDSSGSINHEQYF
j_call: TRBJ1-1; v_call: TRBV19; d_call: -; clone_size: -; cdr3_nt: TGTGCCAGTAGTCTTCGACAAGAAGCTTTCTTT; cdr3_aa: CASSLRQEAFF
j_call: TRBJ2-3; v_call: TRBV5-1; d_call: -; clone_size: -; cdr3_nt: TGCGCCAGCAGCCAGGGTCCTTATCCGTCGTACACAGATACGCAGTATTTT; cdr3_aa: CASSQGPYPSYTDTQYF
j_call: TRBJ2-1; v_call: TRBV27; d_call: TRBD2; clone_size: -; cdr3_nt: TGTGCCAGCAGTTTAATCGAGCGGGAGTGGAGGAGGAATGAGCAGTTCTTC; cdr3_aa: CASSLIEREWRRNEQFF
j_call: TRBJ2-3; v_call: TRBV10-2; d_call: TRBD2; clone_size: once; cdr3_nt: TGCGCCAGCAGTCTTAGCGGGAGGGCCACAGATACGCAGTATTTT; cdr3_aa: CASSLSGRATDTQYF
j_call: TRBJ1-6; v_call: TRBV30; d_call: TRBD1; clone_size: -; cdr3_nt: TGTGCCTGGAGGAAGAACAGGGGGGCCTCACCCCTCCACTTT; cdr3_aa: CAWRKNRGASPLHF
j_call: TRBJ2-2; v_call: TRBV5-5; d_call: -; clone_size: -; cdr3_nt: TGTGCCAGCAGCCCCCGGGTATTGAACACCGGGGAGCTGTTTTTT; cdr3_aa: CASSPRVLNTGELFF
j_call: TRBJ2-3; v_call: TRBV7-2; d_call: TRBD2; clone_size: -; cdr3_nt: TGTGCCAGCAGCTTAATTTCGGCGGGAGGGGGGACGCAGTATTTT; cdr3_aa: CASSLISAGGGTQYF
j_call: TRBJ2-4; v_call: TRBV5-6; d_call: TRBD1; clone_size: -; cdr3_nt: TGTGCCAGCAGCTTCGACAGGGGGATTCAGTACTTC; cdr3_aa: CASSFDRGIQYF
j_call: TRBJ1-2; v_call: TRBV19; d_call: -; clone_size: -; cdr3_nt: TGTGCCAGTACCACGGATCCCGGGAGTACCTATGGCTACACCTTC; cdr3_aa: CASTTDPGSTYGYTF
j_call: TRBJ2-1; v_call: TRBV21-1; d_call: -; clone_size: -; cdr3_nt: TGTGCCAGCAGCCGAGGCGGAAGCTCCTACAATGAGCAGTTCTTC; cdr3_aa: CASSRGGSSYNEQFF
j_call: TRBJ1-5; v_call: TRBV5-5; d_call: -; clone_size: -; cdr3_nt: TGTGCCAGCAGCAAAGGACAGCTGGACCCTAGCAATCAGCCCCAGCATTTT; cdr3_aa: CASSKGQLDPSNQPQHF
j_call: TRBJ1-2; v_call: TRBV3-1/TRBV3-2; d_call: TRBD1; clone_size: -; cdr3_nt: TGTGCCAGCAGTAGAGGACAGGGGTCCCTATATGGCTACACCTTC; cdr3_aa: CASSRGQGSLYGYTF
j_call: TRBJ1-5; v_call: TRBV19; d_call: TRBD1; clone_size: -; cdr3_nt: TGTGCCAGTACCGCTACAGGGGTGCGCGTATATAGCAATCAGCCCCAGCATTTT; cdr3_aa: CASTATGVRVYSNQPQHF
j_call: TRBJ2-7; v_call: TRBV28; d_call: TRBD1; clone_size: few; cdr3_nt: TGTGCCAGCAGTTGGCCAGGGGGCGTCTACGAGCAGTACTTC; cdr3_aa: CASSWPGGVYEQYF
j_call: TRBJ2-2; v_call: TRBV19; d_call: -; clone_size: -; cdr3_nt: TGTGCCAGTAGTGCGGGGGACAAAAGAAACACCGGGGAGCTGTTTTTT; cdr3_aa: CASSAGDKRNTGELFF
j_call: TRBJ2-1; v_call: TRBV7-8; d_call: -; clone_size: -; cdr3_nt: TGTGCCAGCAGCTTGGTTGCGAAGAGAATGATTCGGTTCTTC; cdr3_aa: CASSLVAKRMIRFF
j_call: TRBJ1-2; v_call: TRBV28; d_call: -; clone_size: -; cdr3_nt: TGTGCCAGCAGTGTCCGGAACTATGGCTACACCTTC; cdr3_aa: CASSVRNYGYTF
j_call: TRBJ2-2; v_call: TRBV10-1; d_call: TRBD2; clone_size: -; cdr3_nt: TGCGCCAGCAGTGAAACTAGCGATAGAACCGGGGAGCTGTTTTTT; cdr3_aa: CASSETSDRTGELFF
j_call: TRBJ1-5; v_call: TRBV10-3; d_call: TRBD1; clone_size: -; cdr3_nt: TGTGCCATCAGGGAGACAGGGGTTGGTCAGCCCCAGCATTTT; cdr3_aa: CAIRETGVGQPQHF
j_call: TRBJ2-1; v_call: TRBV5-1; d_call: TRBD2; clone_size: few; cdr3_nt: TGCGCCAGCAGCCCCCAACCTCAGGGAGGGTCCTACAATGAGCAGTTCTTC; cdr3_aa: CASSPQPQGGSYNEQFF
j_call: TRBJ1-2; v_call: TRBV6-4; d_call: TRBD1; clone_size: -; cdr3_nt: TGTGCCAGCAGTCCCACAGGGGACGACGGCTACACCTTC; cdr3_aa: CASSPTGDDGYTF
j_call: TRBJ1-5; v_call: TRBV2; d_call: -; clone_size: -; cdr3_nt: TGTGCCAGCAGTGAAGCGCAGGGGAGTCAGCCCCAGCATTTT; cdr3_aa: CASSEAQGSQPQHF
j_call: TRBJ2-1; v_call: TRBV9; d_call: TRBD1; clone_size: -; cdr3_nt: TGTGCCAGCAGCGAGGGGGACAGTGTGCAAGCCTACAATGAGCAGTTCTTC; cdr3_aa: CASSEGDSVQAYNEQFF
j_call: TRBJ2-2; v_call: TRBV12-3/TRBV12-4; d_call: -; clone_size: few; cdr3_nt: TGTGCCAGCTGGGGGCATACCGGGGAGCTGTTTTTT; cdr3_aa: CASWGHTGELFF
j_call: TRBJ1-6; v_call: TRBV6-6; d_call: -; clone_size: -; cdr3_nt: TGTGCCAGCAGTTACTCGACGGGGAGCGACAATTCACCCCTCCACTTT; cdr3_aa: CASSYSTGSDNSPLHF
j_call: TRBJ1-1; v_call: TRBV6-1; d_call: -; clone_size: -; cdr3_nt: TGTGCCAGCAGTGAATCGGGAGGTTTGGACACTGAAGCTTTCTTT; cdr3_aa: CASSESGGLDTEAFF
j_call: TRBJ2-2; v_call: TRBV4-1; d_call: TRBD2; clone_size: few; cdr3_nt: TGCGCCAGCAGCCCGGATAGCGGGAGGGCCACGGGCACCGGGGAGCTGTTTTTT; cdr3_aa: CASSPDSGRATGTGELFF
j_call: TRBJ1-2; v_call: TRBV19; d_call: -; clone_size: few; cdr3_nt: TGTGCCAGTAGTATGTACAGGGCGGATGGCTACACCTTC; cdr3_aa: CASSMYRADGYTF
j_call: TRBJ2-7; v_call: TRBV5-6; d_call: -; clone_size: -; cdr3_nt: TGTGCCAGCAGCCCGCCGCGCGGGATAAGCTCCTACGAGCAGTACTTC; cdr3_aa: CASSPPRGISSYEQYF
j_call: TRBJ1-1; v_call: TRBV29-1; d_call: -; clone_size: once; cdr3_nt: TGCAGCGTTGCCGACAGTTGGAACACTGAAGCTTTCTTT; cdr3_aa: CSVADSWNTEAFF
j_call: TRBJ2-5; v_call: TRBV5-1; d_call: TRBD2; clone_size: -; cdr3_nt: TGCGCCAGCAATAGGGCTAGCGGGACCCAAGAGACCCAGTACTTC; cdr3_aa: CASNRASGTQETQYF
j_call: TRBJ2-5; v_call: TRBV4-1; d_call: TRBD2; clone_size: -; cdr3_nt: TGCGCCAGCAGCCATCTAGCGGGAGAAACCGGGGAGACCCAGTACTTC; cdr3_aa: CASSHLAGETGETQYF
j_call: TRBJ2-5; v_call: TRBV5-1; d_call: TRBD1; clone_size: -; cdr3_nt: TGCGCCAGCAGCTTGGTTTTAGGGGGCCCAGAGACCCAGTACTTC; cdr3_aa: CASSLVLGGPETQYF
j_call: TRBJ2-2; v_call: TRBV5-1; d_call: TRBD1; clone_size: -; cdr3_nt: TGCGCCAGCAGCTTTCGACAGGGGACGAACACCGGGGAGCTGTTTTTT; cdr3_aa: CASSFRQGTNTGELFF
j_call: TRBJ2-3; v_call: TRBV3-1/TRBV3-2; d_call: TRBD2; clone_size: -; cdr3_nt: TGTGCCAGCAGCCTTAGCGGGAACACAGATACGCAGTATTTT; cdr3_aa: CASSLSGNTDTQYF
j_call: TRBJ2-2; v_call: TRBV30; d_call: TRBD1; clone_size: -; cdr3_nt: TGTGCCTGGGGGACAGGGTCCGCCGGGGAGCTGTTTTTT; cdr3_aa: CAWGTGSAGELFF
j_call: TRBJ2-2; v_call: TRBV19; d_call: -; clone_size: -; cdr3_nt: TGTGCCAGTAAAACTAGCCTGAACACCGGGGAGCTGTTTTTT; cdr3_aa: CASKTSLNTGELFF
j_call: TRBJ1-5; v_call: TRBV7-9; d_call: -; clone_size: -; cdr3_nt: TGTGCCAGCAGCTCCCAGGGGAATAGCAATCAGCCCCAGCATTTT; cdr3_aa: CASSSQGNSNQPQHF
j_call: TRBJ1-1; v_call: TRBV12-3/TRBV12-4; d_call: -; clone_size: -; cdr3_nt: TGTGCCAGCAGTTTAAGGGAGGACACTGAAGCTTTCTTT; cdr3_aa: CASSLREDTEAFF
j_call: TRBJ2-3; v_call: TRBV6-5; d_call: -; clone_size: -; cdr3_nt: TGTGCCAGCAGAAGACGGACTAGCACAGATACGCAGTATTTT; cdr3_aa: CASRRRTSTDTQYF
j_call: TRBJ1-2; v_call: TRBV4-3; d_call: -; clone_size: -; cdr3_nt: TGCGCCAGCAGCCGCTTAGGGGGGGGAATTACTAACTATGGCTACACCTTC; cdr3_aa: CASSRLGGGITNYGYTF
j_call: TRBJ1-2; v_call: TRBV11-3; d_call: -; clone_size: -; cdr3_nt: TGTGCCAGCAGCCCACGCACAGTCCAGTATGGCTACACCTTC; cdr3_aa: CASSPRTVQYGYTF
j_call: TRBJ1-3; v_call: TRBV6-5; d_call: -; clone_size: once; cdr3_nt: TGTGCCAGCAGAGGACATCAGGGATTGAGAAACACCATATATTTT; cdr3_aa: CASRGHQGLRNTIYF
j_call: TRBJ2-3; v_call: TRBV6-5; d_call: TRBD1; clone_size: -; cdr3_nt: TGTGCCAGCAGACCCAGACAGGGCCGGCAAGATACGCAGTATTTT; cdr3_aa: CASRPRQGRQDTQYF
j_call: TRBJ2-5; v_call: TRBV24-1; d_call: -; clone_size: few; cdr3_nt: TGTGCCACCAGTGATGTCGGGCGGGGTGGAGAGACCCAGTACTTC; cdr3_aa: CATSDVGRGGETQYF
j_call: TRBJ2-3; v_call: TRBV10-2; d_call: -; clone_size: -; cdr3_nt: TGCGCCACTAAGGGGGGGGCCTACACAGATACGCAGTATTTT; cdr3_aa: CATKGGAYTDTQYF
j_call: TRBJ2-5; v_call: TRBV16; d_call: -; clone_size: -; cdr3_nt: TGTGCCAGCAGCCTACGGAGGATAGGGGAGACCCAGTACTTC; cdr3_aa: CASSLRRIGETQYF
j_call: TRBJ1-4; v_call: TRBV4-3; d_call: -; clone_size: -; cdr3_nt: TGCGCCAGCAGCCAAGATCATGTGCCCAGGGAATGGGAAAAACTGTTTTTT; cdr3_aa: CASSQDHVPREWEKLFF
j_call: TRBJ1-2; v_call: TRBV6-6; d_call: TRBD1; clone_size: -; cdr3_nt: TGTGCCAGCAGGCACGACAGGGGAACGGATGGCTACACCTTC; cdr3_aa: CASRHDRGTDGYTF